One TCR beta chain is described in this entry. No antigen is known for it. TCRdb's table, derived via immunoSEQ multiplex PCR, lists solely in-frame clones and lacks some. There are 90,000 to 120,000 clones in the sample; around nine tenths occur only once, and over 15% lies in the top ten. Per germline, CDR1 MNHEY and CDR2 SVGAGI. The length of the CDR3 is 15 residues. Losses at the gene ends were 5 bases for V and 4 bases for J; bases not matched to a gene: 4. This sample is part of a study of T cell responses to AZD1222 COVID-19 vaccine. Study observations and caveats: Regions 160-218 and 743-854 held dominance among vaccine-associated CD4 TCRs, which spanned spike.

The sequencing used peripheral blood, collected on day 0 of AZD1222 vaccination. This chain joins TRBV6-5 and TRBJ2-1; 11 nucleotides align to TRBD2. The TCR comes from an adult in good health. The CDR3: CASSQTSGVYNEQFF. CDR3 coding DNA: TGTGCCAGCAGTCAGACTAGCGGGGTTTACAATGAGCAGTTCTTC.